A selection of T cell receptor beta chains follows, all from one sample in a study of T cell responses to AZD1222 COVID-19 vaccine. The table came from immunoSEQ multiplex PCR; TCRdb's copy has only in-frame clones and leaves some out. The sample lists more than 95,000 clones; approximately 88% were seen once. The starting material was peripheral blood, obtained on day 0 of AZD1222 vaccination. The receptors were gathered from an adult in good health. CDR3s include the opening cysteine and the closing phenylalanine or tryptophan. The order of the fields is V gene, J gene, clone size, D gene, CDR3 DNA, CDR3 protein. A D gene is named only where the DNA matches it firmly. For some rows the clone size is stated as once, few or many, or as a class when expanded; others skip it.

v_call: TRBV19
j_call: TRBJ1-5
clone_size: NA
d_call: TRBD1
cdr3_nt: TGTGCCAGTAGTCCGGACAGGGAAGGTCAGCCCCAGCATTTT
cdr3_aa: CASSPDREGQPQHF

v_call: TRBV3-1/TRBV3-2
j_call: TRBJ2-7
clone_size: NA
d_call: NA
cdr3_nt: TGTGCCAGCAGCCAAGCGGAAGAGACCTCCTACGAGCAGTACTTC
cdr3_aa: CASSQAEETSYEQYF

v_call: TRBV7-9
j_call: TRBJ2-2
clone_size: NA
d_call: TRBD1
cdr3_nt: TGTGCCAGCAGCTTAGGCCCGGGACAGGGGGCCGCCGGGGAGCTGTTTTTT
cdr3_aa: CASSLGPGQGAAGELFF

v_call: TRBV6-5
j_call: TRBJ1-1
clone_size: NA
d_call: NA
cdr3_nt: TGTGCCAGCAGCCCGGACAGTGAAGCTTTCTTT
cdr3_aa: CASSPDSEAFF

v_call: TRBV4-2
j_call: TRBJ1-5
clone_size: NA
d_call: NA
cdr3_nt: TGTGCCAGCAGCCAAGATGCAGGGGGCAATCAGCCCCAGCATTTT
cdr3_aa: CASSQDAGGNQPQHF

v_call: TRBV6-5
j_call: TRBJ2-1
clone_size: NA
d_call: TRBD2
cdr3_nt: TGTGCCAGCAGCACCACTAGCGGGGGGTTCGATGAGCAGTTCTTC
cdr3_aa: CASSTTSGGFDEQFF

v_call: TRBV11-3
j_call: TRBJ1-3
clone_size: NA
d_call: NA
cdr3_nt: TGTGCCAGCAGCTTAGAATCGGGAAACACCATATATTTT
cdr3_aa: CASSLESGNTIYF

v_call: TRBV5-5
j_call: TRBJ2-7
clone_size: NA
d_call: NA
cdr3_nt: TGTGCCAGCAGCGGGGGAAACTACGAGCAGTACTTC
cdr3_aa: CASSGGNYEQYF

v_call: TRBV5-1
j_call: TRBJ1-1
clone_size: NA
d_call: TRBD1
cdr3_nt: TGCGCCAGCGGGACAGGGGTGGACACTGAAGCTTTCTTT
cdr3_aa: CASGTGVDTEAFF

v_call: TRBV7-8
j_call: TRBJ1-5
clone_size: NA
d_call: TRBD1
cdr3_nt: TGTGCCAGCAGCTTAGAGGGGGGACAGCCGAATCAGCCCCAGCATTTT
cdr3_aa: CASSLEGGQPNQPQHF

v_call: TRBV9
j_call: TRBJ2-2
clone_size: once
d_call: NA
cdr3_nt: TGTGCCAGTGGGGTCGAGGTGAGGAACGGGGAGCTGTTTTTT
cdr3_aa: CASGVEVRNGELFF

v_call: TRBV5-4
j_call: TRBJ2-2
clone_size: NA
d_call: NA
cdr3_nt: TGTGCCAGCAGCTTGGAGTCCACGAACACCGGGGAGCTGTTTTTT
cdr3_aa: CASSLESTNTGELFF

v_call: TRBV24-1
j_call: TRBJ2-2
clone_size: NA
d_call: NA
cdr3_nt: TGTGCCACCAGTGAAGCTCCAGGGGCCCCGAACACCGGGGAGCTGTTTTTT
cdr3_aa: CATSEAPGAPNTGELFF

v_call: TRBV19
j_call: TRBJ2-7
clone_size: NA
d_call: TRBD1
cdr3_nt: TGTGCCAGTAGTATAGCAGGTTCAACGACAGGGCCCTACGAGCAGTACTTC
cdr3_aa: CASSIAGSTTGPYEQYF